One sample yielded the 22 T cell receptor beta chains listed below, sequenced in a study of T cell responses to AZD1222 COVID-19 vaccine. Sequencing was performed with immunoSEQ multiplex PCR; in TCRdb, only in-frame clones are kept and a portion is missing. Of more than 80,000 clones in the sample, almost 90% were seen once. Sequencing used peripheral blood, obtained on day 0 of AZD1222 vaccination. The origin of the receptors is an adult in good health.

The chain joins TRBV4-3 to TRBJ2-7; TRBD2 agrees at 8 bases. V gave up 1 base and J gave up 4 bases; unmatched junction bases: 6. Germline V gene sequence: CDR1 LGHNA, CDR2 YSLEER. There are 15 residues in the CDR3. CDR3 nucleotides: TGCGCCAGCAGCCAAGCGATAGCGGGAAATTACGAGCAGTACTTC. Amino acid sequence: CASSQAIAGNYEQYF.

V and J are TRBV6-5 and TRBJ2-5; D is unclear. The germline V gene has CDR1 MNHEY and CDR2 SVGAGI. This CDR3 is 13 amino acids long. Deletions cut 4 bases from V and 0 bases from J, with 6 bases between. CDR3 region: CASSSANQETQYF. The CDR3 DNA reads TGTGCCAGCAGTTCGGCTAACCAAGAGACCCAGTACTTC.

The rearrangement links TRBV7-6 to TRBJ2-7, with D possibly being TRBD2 (6 bases). The CDR3 is made up of 12 amino acids. Trimming cost V 3 bases and J 7 bases, with 10 bases left between them. Germline CDR1 reads SGHVS; CDR2 reads FNYEAQ. The CDR3: CASSFSGREQYF. CDR3 nucleotides: TGTGCCAGCAGCTTTAGCGGACGGGAGCAGTACTTC.

A single count supports this clone. J is TRBJ1-2 and V is TRBV28; D gene uncertain. V shed 3 bases and J shed 3 bases, with 5 bases lying between them. The CDR3 extends over 12 amino acids. CDR1 MDHEN and CDR2 SYDVKM come from the germline V gene. DNA of the CDR3: TGTGCCAGCAGTTTGTCGGACTATGGCTACACCTTC. Amino acid sequence: CASSLSDYGYTF.

The chain employs TRBV5-4 and TRBJ1-1; no clear D. CDR1 and CDR2 (germline): SGHNT, YYREEE (reference sequence). Trimming took off 4 bases at V and 0 bases at J, with 7 bases between the two ends. CDR3 size: 13 residues. CDR3 amino acids: CASSQTLNTEAFF. DNA for the CDR3: TGTGCCAGCAGCCAAACCCTGAACACTGAAGCTTTCTTT. The whole variable domain, filled in from reference TRBV5-4 and TRBJ1-1, reads ETGVTQSPTHLIKTRGQQVTLRCSSQSGHNTVSWYQQALGQGPQFIFQYYREEENGRGNFPPRFSGLQFPNYSSELNVNALELDDSALYLCASSQTLNTEAFFGQGTRLTVV.

The chain is built from TRBV2 and TRBJ2-1, with no clear D. This CDR3 has 11 amino acids. V lost 4 bases to trimming and J lost 9 bases, with 7 bases between them. Germline CDR1 reads SNHLY; CDR2 reads FYNNEI. CDR3 DNA sequence: TGTGCCAGCAGTGCCCTAATTGAGCAGTTCTTC. It specifies CASSALIEQFF.

V and J are TRBV7-2 and TRBJ1-3, with a weak D call TRBD1 (5 bases). V lost 10 bases to trimming and J lost 0 bases, with 16 bases between them. The CDR3 has 15 amino acids. Germline CDR1 and CDR2: SGHTA and FQGNSA. In DNA, the CDR3 is TGTGCCAATGGCCGCGACAGCCTCTCTGGAAACACCATATATTTT. Translated, it gives CANGRDSLSGNTIYF.

The chain carries TRBV10-2 and TRBJ1-2, with D possibly TRBD1 on 6 matching bases. V shed 6 bases and J shed 2 bases, with 10 bases lying between them. The CDR3 loop spans 13 amino acids. Looked up from germline, CDR1 is WSHSY and CDR2 is SAAADI. CDR3 nucleotides: TGCGCCAGCAGAAAGGGGGTGAACTATGGCTACACCTTC. Encoded protein: CASRKGVNYGYTF.

The V and J genes are TRBV10-2 and TRBJ1-5, with a tentative D call TRBD1 (6 bases). V shed 3 bases and J shed 3 bases, with 12 bases lying between them. The germline gives CDR1 WSHSY, CDR2 SAAADI. This CDR3 comprises 15 residues. DNA for the CDR3: TGCGCCAGCAGTGACCAGGACAGATACAATCAGCCCCAGCATTTT. This codes for CASSDQDRYNQPQHF.

The chain uses TRBV3-1 (or the pseudogene TRBV3-2) and TRBJ2-5; D uncertain. Germline lookup yields CDR1 LGHDT and CDR2 YNNKEL (reference sequence). V was clipped by 4 bases and J by 5 bases, with 11 bases between them. The CDR3 spans 13 residues. The CDR3 DNA sequence: TGTGCCAGCAGCCTACATCCCCGGGAGACCCAGTACTTC. Protein product: CASSLHPRETQYF.

In this sample, this clone turned up once. This CDR3 is CASTPWVGSQPQHF. CDR3 nucleotides: TGTGCCAGCACCCCTTGGGTGGGTAGCCAGCCCCAGCATTTT. The chain combines TRBV27 with TRBJ1-5; D gene ambiguous. The CDR3 loop spans 14 amino acids. The germline CDR1 and CDR2 sequences are MNHEY and SMNVEV (reference sequence). Trimming pared 7 bases from V and 7 bases from J, leaving 17 bases between.

The chain links TRBV6-5 to TRBJ2-1, with TRBD2 matching 9 bases. The CDR3 spans 13 residues. CDR1 is MNHEY, CDR2 SVGAGI, per germline. Unmatched junction bases numbered 3, after V lost 4 bases and J lost 8 bases. This CDR3 reads CASSSGTSHEQFF. The CDR3 DNA follows: TGTGCCAGCAGTTCCGGGACTAGCCATGAGCAGTTCTTC.

J is TRBJ2-1 and V is TRBV11-1; the match to TRBD2 covers 9 bases. CDR3 length: 14 amino acids. V shed 6 bases, J shed 7 bases, and the junction held 7 bases outside the gene matches. Germline CDR1 SGHAT, CDR2 FQDESV (reference sequence). The CDR3 DNA reads TGTGCCAGCAGAAATAGCGGGAGTAAGAATGAGCAGTTCTTC. Translated: CASRNSGSKNEQFF.

The gene calls are TRBV6-5 and TRBJ1-5; D is ambiguous. This CDR3 is 14 amino acids long. Between the trimmed V and J ends, which lost 0 bases and 3 bases, there was a span of 6 bases. CDR1 and CDR2 from the germline V gene are MNHEY and SVGAGI. The CDR3 nucleotides are TGTGCCAGCAGTTACTCTTTCGTCAATCAGCCCCAGCATTTT. Its protein is CASSYSFVNQPQHF.

As concerns this clone: Other DNA sequences in the same sample also yield this CDR3. This rearrangement joins TRBV15 to TRBJ1-2, with a possible D match to TRBD1 (5 bases). Germline CDR1 reads LNHNV; CDR2 reads YYDKDF (reference sequence). V was trimmed by 0 bases and J by 8 bases, leaving 7 bases between them. The CDR3 runs to 12 residues. CDR3 loop: CATSRDRGGYTF. In DNA form, the CDR3 reads TGTGCCACCAGCAGAGATAGGGGAGGCTACACCTTC.

For the CDR3, the DNA is TGCAGTGCCGGGGGGGTAGGAGGCTACACCTTC. It specifies CSAGGVGGYTF. The J gene is TRBJ1-2, the V gene TRBV20-1; tentatively, D is TRBD1 (5 bases). Germline V CDR1 and CDR2: DFQATT, SNEGSKA (reference sequence). Trimming pared 6 bases from V and 8 bases from J, leaving 13 bases between. This CDR3 has 11 amino acids.

The chain recombines TRBV19 with TRBJ1-2; a possible D gene is TRBD1 (6 bases). In germline, CDR1 is LNHDA, CDR2 SQIVND (reference sequence). V lost 5 bases and J lost 4, with 11 bases in between. The CDR3 extends over 13 amino acids. The CDR3 DNA is TGTGCCAGTAGTTCCGTGGACAGCTATGGCTACACCTTC. This gives the protein CASSSVDSYGYTF.

This chain uses TRBV6-5 with TRBJ1-6, with no clear D. Germline CDR1 and CDR2: MNHEY and SVGAGI. Between the trimmed V and J ends, which lost 6 bases and 4 bases, there was a span of 10 bases. This CDR3 is 14 amino acids long. CDR3 protein: CASSPTDYNSPLHF. CDR3 sequence (DNA): TGTGCCAGCAGCCCGACGGATTATAATTCACCCCTCCACTTT.

The chain joins TRBV7-9 to TRBJ2-1; TRBD1 matches 10 bases. CDR3 length: 17 amino acids. The V gene's germline CDR1 is SEHNR and CDR2 FQNEAQ (reference sequence). V lost 4 bases, J lost 0 bases, and 6 bases stayed unmatched. The CDR3 DNA sequence: TGTGCCAGCAGCTACTCCCGGACAGGGGGCTCCTACAATGAGCAGTTCTTC. Residues: CASSYSRTGGSYNEQFF.

The chain combines TRBV6-5 with TRBJ1-5, with D tentatively TRBD1 (6 bases). Deletions cut 2 bases from V and 4 bases from J, with 12 bases between. Germline V gene sequence: CDR1 MNHEY, CDR2 SVGAGI. The CDR3 has 15 amino acids. The CDR3 sequence is CASSYARGSNQPQHF. The CDR3 bases are TGTGCCAGCAGTTACGCCAGGGGATCAAATCAGCCCCAGCATTTT.

The gene calls are TRBV7-6 and TRBJ2-3, with 14 bases identical to TRBD2. This CDR3 contains 17 residues. V was pared by 5 bases and J by 4 bases, with 8 bases of the junction left unmatched. Germline V gene sequence: CDR1 SGHVS, CDR2 FNYEAQ. The CDR3 DNA sequence: TGTGCCAGCAGCCCAAAGACTAGCGGGAGGGCGGCAGATACGCAGTATTTT. It codes for CASSPKTSGRAADTQYF.

The V call is TRBV5-4, the J call TRBJ1-1, with D perhaps matching TRBD1 (5 bases). V dropped 0 bases and J dropped 6 bases, with 15 bases sitting between them. CDR3 length: 15 residues. Per the germline V gene, CDR1 is SGHNT and CDR2 is YYREEE (reference sequence). The chain's CDR3 is CASSLDVQGWAEAFF. The CDR3 DNA sequence: TGTGCCAGCAGCTTGGACGTCCAGGGATGGGCTGAAGCTTTCTTT.